Reported below is one T cell receptor (beta chain). In the source study's methods: For nucleated cells, counts were estimated from reference gene primer amplification. Assay used: immunoSEQ multiplex PCR; TCRdb lists only in-frame clones, some missing. That table furnishes V, J and clone size, whereas the DNA furnished D and trimming. Here the sample spans approximately 280,000 clones, 80% to 90% being singletons. The data were taken from a study of blood T cell repertoires in COVID-19. Across the whole study: T cells, B-cell-depleted T cells, or PBMCs supplied cDNA or gDNA.

The trim removed 6 bases at V and 3 bases at J, leaving 3 bases unmatched. The CDR3 loop spans 13 amino acids. CDR1 and CDR2 (germline): MNHEY, SVGAGI. This TCR came from a woman in her seventies with acute or convalescent COVID-19. V and J are TRBV6-5 and TRBJ1-2; 8 bases line up with TRBD1. Sequencing was carried out using peripheral blood. The CDR3 DNA is TGTGCCAGCAGAACAGGGGGTGACTATGGCTACACCTTC. Amino acid sequence: CASRTGGDYGYTF.